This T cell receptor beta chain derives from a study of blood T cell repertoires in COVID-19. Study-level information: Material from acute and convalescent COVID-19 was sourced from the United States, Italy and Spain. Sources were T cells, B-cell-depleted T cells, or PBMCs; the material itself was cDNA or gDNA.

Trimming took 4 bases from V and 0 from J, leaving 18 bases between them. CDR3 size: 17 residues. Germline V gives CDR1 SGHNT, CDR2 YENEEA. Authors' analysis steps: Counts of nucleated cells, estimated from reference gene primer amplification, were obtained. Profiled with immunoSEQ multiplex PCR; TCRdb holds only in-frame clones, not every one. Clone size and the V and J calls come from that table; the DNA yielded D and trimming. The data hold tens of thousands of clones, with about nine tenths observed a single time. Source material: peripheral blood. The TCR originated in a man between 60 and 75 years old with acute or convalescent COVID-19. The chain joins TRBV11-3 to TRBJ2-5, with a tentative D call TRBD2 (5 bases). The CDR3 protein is CASSSRRRLGNQETQYF. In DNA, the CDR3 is TGTGCCAGCAGCTCCAGGCGGAGGTTAGGAAACCAAGAGACCCAGTACTTC.